This TCR beta chain emerged from a study of CD8+ T cells in alopecia areata. About the research overall: At a dose of 5 to 10 mg twice daily, oral tofacitinib was given to treated patients.

The CDR3 spans 13 residues. Losses at the gene ends were 8 bases for V and 5 bases for J; bases not matched to a gene: 9. Germline V CDR1 and CDR2: SQVTM, ANQGSEA. As the sequencing template, cDNA was produced by extracting RNA and reverse transcribing it. The repertoire was sequenced with immunoSEQ multiplex PCR; TCRdb's copy has only in-frame clones and lacks some. The sample includes fewer than 250,000 clones, more than 55% of them seen just once. The treatment here: oral pan-JAK inhibitor, 5-10 mg twice daily. The sample in question was CD4+ T cells sorted from blood, obtained at approximately week 50, from a patient treated with tofacitinib. The chain employs TRBV29-1 and TRBJ2-3; 8 bases match TRBD2. The receptor was derived from a human donor with alopecia areata. CDR3 DNA: TGCAGCTCTACCGGGGGGGCCCAAGATACGCAGTATTTT. Its protein product is CSSTGGAQDTQYF.